A selection of T cell receptor beta chains follows, all from one sample in a study of shared clonotypes between healthy human individuals. The method was immunoSEQ multiplex PCR; TCRdb's version includes in-frame clones alone and lacks a portion of them. The sample consists of 950,000 to 1,200,000 clones, roughly 77% of them appearing once. The sample was memory CD4+ T cells from PBMCs. The receptor source for this set is a man aged 18 to 29 in good health. Some clones in this sample may be carry-over from other donors' samples. Each CDR3 is given with its conserved first and last residue. The D gene is left open where the match is weak. Clone size is shown for a subset of rows, as once, few, many or a class of expanded clone.

D	size	V	J	CDR3	DNA
TRBD1	-	TRBV5-6	TRBJ2-4	CASSLGQGVNIQYF	TGTGCCAGCAGCTTGGGGCAGGGGGTAAACATTCAGTACTTC
-	-	TRBV28	TRBJ2-7	CASSPPGAAYEQYF	TGTGCCAGCAGCCCCCCCGGCGCAGCCTACGAGCAGTACTTC
-	-	TRBV28	TRBJ2-7	CASSLELLASYEQYF	TGTGCCAGCAGTTTAGAGTTGCTTGCCTCCTACGAGCAGTACTTC
-	once	TRBV28	TRBJ1-5	CASSVNFRASNQPQHF	TGTGCCAGCAGCGTGAACTTCAGGGCAAGCAATCAGCCCCAGCATTTT
TRBD2	-	TRBV5-1	TRBJ2-7	CASSLGLAGGLAYEQYF	TGCGCCAGCAGCCTGGGACTAGCGGGAGGGCTCGCCTACGAGCAGTACTTC
-	-	TRBV29-1	TRBJ1-4	CSAIKGGTKGEKLFF	TGCAGCGCTATAAAAGGTGGGACAAAGGGTGAAAAACTGTTTTTT
TRBD2	-	TRBV19	TRBJ2-7	CASRISGSKDEQYF	TGTGCCAGCAGGATAAGCGGGAGTAAGGACGAGCAGTACTTC
-	few	TRBV5-1	TRBJ1-2	CASSRERANYGYTF	TGCGCCAGCAGCCGGGAGCGGGCCAACTATGGCTACACCTTC
-	once	TRBV6-1	TRBJ1-5	CASSSWSNQPQHF	TGTGCCAGCAGCTCTTGGAGCAATCAGCCCCAGCATTTT
-	few	TRBV7-2	TRBJ2-2	CASSIGPVGNTGELFF	TGTGCCAGCAGCATAGGCCCAGTAGGGAACACCGGGGAGCTGTTTTTT
TRBD1	-	TRBV25-1	TRBJ1-2	CASSPPTGPGRAGYTF	TGTGCCAGCAGTCCACCGACAGGGCCCGGTAGGGCTGGCTACACCTTC
TRBD1	-	TRBV5-8	TRBJ1-1	CASSLGQGLNTEAFF	TGTGCCAGCAGCTTAGGACAGGGGCTGAACACTGAAGCTTTCTTT
-	many	TRBV18	TRBJ2-5	CASSPGHLWETQYF	TGTGCCAGCTCACCAGGACACCTATGGGAGACCCAGTACTTC
TRBD1	-	TRBV4-2	TRBJ1-2	CASSQGTGEFYGYTF	TGTGCCAGCAGCCAAGGGACAGGGGAGTTCTATGGCTACACCTTC